The T cell receptor beta chain described here comes from a study of blood T cell repertoires in COVID-19. This clone was recorded once. The assay was immunoSEQ multiplex PCR, and TCRdb's table has in-frame clones only and misses some. Of hundreds of thousands of clones detected, 75% to 90% appear once; the ten largest clones hold 1% to 1.3%. What was sequenced was PBMCs or T cells enriched from blood (not recorded which). The clonotype was recovered from a young man who had recovered from COVID-19.

For the CDR3, the DNA is TGTGCCAGCAGCAAAGTTGGACTAGCGGGGAAAGAGACCCAGTACTTC. Its translation is CASSKVGLAGKETQYF. The V gene is TRBV21-1, the J gene TRBJ2-5; the DNA was not compared with TRBD2, the D call given in the table. TRBV21-1 is given as a pseudogene. This CDR3 has 16 residues.